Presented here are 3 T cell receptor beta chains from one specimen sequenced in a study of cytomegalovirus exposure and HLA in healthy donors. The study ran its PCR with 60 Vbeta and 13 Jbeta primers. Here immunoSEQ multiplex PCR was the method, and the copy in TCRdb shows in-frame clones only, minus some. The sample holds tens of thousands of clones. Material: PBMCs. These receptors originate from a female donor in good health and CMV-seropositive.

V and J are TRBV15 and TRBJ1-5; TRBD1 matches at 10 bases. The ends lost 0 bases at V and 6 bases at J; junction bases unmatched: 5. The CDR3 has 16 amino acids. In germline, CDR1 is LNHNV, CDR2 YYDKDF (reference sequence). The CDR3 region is CATSRDGDRGGQPQHF. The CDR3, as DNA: TGTGCCACCAGCAGAGATGGGGACAGGGGCGGTCAGCCCCAGCATTTT.

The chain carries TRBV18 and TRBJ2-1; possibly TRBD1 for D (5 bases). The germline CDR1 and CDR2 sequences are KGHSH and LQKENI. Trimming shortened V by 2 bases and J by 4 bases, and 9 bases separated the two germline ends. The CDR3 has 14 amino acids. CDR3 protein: CASSPGHQYNEQFF. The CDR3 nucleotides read TGTGCCAGCTCACCAGGACACCAGTACAATGAGCAGTTCTTC.

The chain's CDR3 is CASSNPRRGLEPQHF. The CDR3 DNA is TGCGCCAGCAGTAACCCTCGCAGGGGGCTTGAGCCCCAGCATTTT. This sequence joins TRBV10-2 and TRBJ1-5; 8 nucleotides align to TRBD1. V lost 5 bases and J lost 8; bases outside the gene matches: 11. The germline V gene encodes CDR1 WSHSY and CDR2 SAAADI. The CDR3 spans 15 residues.